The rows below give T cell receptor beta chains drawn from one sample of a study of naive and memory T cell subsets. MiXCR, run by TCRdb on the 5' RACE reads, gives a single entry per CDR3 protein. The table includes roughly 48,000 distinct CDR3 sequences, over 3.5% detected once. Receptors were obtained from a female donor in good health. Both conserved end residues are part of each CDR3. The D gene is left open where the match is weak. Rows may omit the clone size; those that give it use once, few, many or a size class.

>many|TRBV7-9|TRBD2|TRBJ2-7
CASSSQITSGSPYEQYF
TGTGCCAGCAGCTCTCAAATTACTAGCGGGAGTCCCTACGAGCAGTACTTC
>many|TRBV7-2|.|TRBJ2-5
CASSPSGGQRGETQYF
TGTGCCAGCAGTCCTTCCGGGGGACAGAGGGGAGAGACCCAGTACTTC
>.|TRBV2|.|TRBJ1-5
CASTIVENQPQHF
TGTGCCAGCACCATTGTGGAGAATCAGCCCCAGCATTTT
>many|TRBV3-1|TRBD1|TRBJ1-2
CASSQDSSPGGYGYTF
TGTGCCAGCAGCCAAGATTCTTCGCCAGGGGGGTATGGCTACACCTTC
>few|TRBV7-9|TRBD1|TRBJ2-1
CASSLRQGGGNEQFF
TGTGCCAGCAGCTTAAGACAGGGGGGGGGGAATGAGCAGTTCTTC
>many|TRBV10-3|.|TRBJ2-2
CAIRSEARGTGELFF
TGTGCCATCAGGAGTGAAGCGCGGGGCACCGGGGAGCTGTTTTTT
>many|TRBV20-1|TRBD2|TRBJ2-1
CSVRAGASDEQFF
TGCAGTGTACGGGCGGGAGCAAGCGATGAGCAGTTCTTC
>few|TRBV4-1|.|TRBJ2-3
CASSQGTGKGEDTQYF
TGCGCCAGCAGCCAAGGCACAGGGAAAGGGGAAGATACGCAGTATTTT
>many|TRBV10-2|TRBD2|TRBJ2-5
CASSEATSGLGETQYF
TGCGCCAGCAGTGAAGCGACTAGCGGTCTCGGGGAGACCCAGTACTTC
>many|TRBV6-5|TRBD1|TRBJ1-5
CASSYLKQGQPQHF
TGTGCCAGCAGTTACCTTAAACAGGGGCAGCCCCAGCATTTT
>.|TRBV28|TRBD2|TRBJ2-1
CASSLSASGTNEQFF
TGTGCCAGCAGTTTATCGGCTAGCGGGACGAATGAGCAGTTCTTC
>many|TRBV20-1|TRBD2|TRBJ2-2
CSASTSGRPGELFF
TGCAGTGCTAGTACTAGCGGGAGACCCGGGGAGCTGTTTTTT
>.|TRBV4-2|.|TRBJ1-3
CASSQVSEAGNTIYF
TGTGCCAGCAGCCAAGTGTCCGAGGCTGGAAACACCATATATTTT
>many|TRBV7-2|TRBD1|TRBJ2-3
CASSRQGVNTQYF
TGTGCCAGCAGCCGACAGGGGGTTAATACGCAGTATTTT
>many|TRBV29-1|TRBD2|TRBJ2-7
CSVSGASGRALGEQYF
TGCAGCGTTTCTGGGGCCAGCGGGAGGGCCCTCGGCGAGCAGTACTTC
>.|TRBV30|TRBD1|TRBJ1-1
CASGQMNTEAFF
TGTGCATCGGGACAGATGAACACTGAAGCTTTCTTT
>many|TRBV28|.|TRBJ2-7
CASSFEIVREQYF
TGTGCCAGCAGTTTTGAGATCGTGCGCGAGCAGTACTTC
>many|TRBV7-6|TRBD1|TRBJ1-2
CASSLGDSTNYGYTF
TGTGCCAGCAGCTTAGGGGACAGTACTAACTATGGCTACACCTTC
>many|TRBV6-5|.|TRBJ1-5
CASSDNRSNQPQHF
TGTGCCAGCAGCGATAACAGGAGCAATCAGCCCCAGCATTTT
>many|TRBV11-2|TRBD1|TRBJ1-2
CASSLGGTVTYGYTF
TGTGCCAGCAGCTTAGGTGGGACAGTTACCTATGGCTACACCTTC
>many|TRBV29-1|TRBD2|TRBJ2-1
CSVDRLRTSGIARNEQFF
TGCAGCGTTGACCGGCTCAGGACTAGCGGGATTGCGAGGAATGAGCAGTTCTTC
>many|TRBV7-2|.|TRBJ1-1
CASSLRPFYTEAFF
TGTGCCAGCAGCTTACGGCCGTTCTACACTGAAGCTTTCTTT
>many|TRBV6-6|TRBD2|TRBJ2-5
CASRPHGLAGLEAAETQYF
TGTGCCAGCAGACCCCATGGACTAGCGGGACTAGAGGCCGCAGAGACCCAGTACTTC
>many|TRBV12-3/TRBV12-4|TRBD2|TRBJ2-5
CASNLAAQETQYF
TGTGCCAGCAATCTAGCGGCCCAAGAGACCCAGTACTTC
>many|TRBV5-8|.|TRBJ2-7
CASSLGYWTSSYEQYF
TGTGCCAGCAGCTTGGGATATTGGACATCTTCCTACGAGCAGTACTTC
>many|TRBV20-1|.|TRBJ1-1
CSAAGVSTEAFF
TGCAGTGCTGCAGGGGTTAGCACTGAAGCTTTCTTT
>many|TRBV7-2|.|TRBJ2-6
CASSLVYGITITGANVLTF
TGTGCCAGCAGCTTAGTTTACGGGATTACTATTACGGGGGCCAACGTCCTGACTTTC
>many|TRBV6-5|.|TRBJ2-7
CASSYSAGLNSYEQYF
TGTGCCAGCAGTTACTCGGCAGGGCTAAACTCCTACGAGCAGTACTTC
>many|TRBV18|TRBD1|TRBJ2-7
CASSALDRGAYEQYF
TGTGCCAGCTCAGCTCTAGACAGGGGAGCCTACGAGCAGTACTTC
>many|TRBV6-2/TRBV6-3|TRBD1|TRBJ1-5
CASRAFDRVFQPQHF
TGTGCCAGCAGGGCCTTCGACAGGGTGTTTCAGCCCCAGCATTTT
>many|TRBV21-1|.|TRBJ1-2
CASSKDGRTFYCYTF
TGTGCCAGCAGCAAAGACGGACGGACCTTCTATTGCTACACCTTC
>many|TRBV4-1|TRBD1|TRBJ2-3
CASSHGGQGGPDTQYF
TGCGCCAGCAGCCATGGTGGACAGGGGGGGCCAGATACGCAGTATTTT
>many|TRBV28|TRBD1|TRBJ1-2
CASTPNKQGRRGYTF
TGTGCCAGCACCCCCAATAAACAGGGGCGGAGAGGCTACACCTTC
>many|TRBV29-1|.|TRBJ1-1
CSVRGGNTEAFF
TGCAGCGTTCGGGGGGGTAACACTGAAGCTTTCTTT
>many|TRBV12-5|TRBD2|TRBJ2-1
CASGRTSNEQFF
TGTGCTAGTGGGAGGACTAGCAATGAGCAGTTCTTC
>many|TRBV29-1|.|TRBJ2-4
CSVERFDGNVKNIQYF
TGCAGCGTTGAAAGGTTCGACGGGAACGTGAAAAACATTCAGTACTTC
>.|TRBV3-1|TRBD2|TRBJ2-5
CASSQTGLAGGYQETQYF
TGTGCCAGCAGCCAAACTGGACTAGCGGGAGGGTACCAAGAGACCCAGTACTTC
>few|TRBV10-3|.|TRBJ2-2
CAISELVGGELFF
TGTGCCATCAGTGAATTGGTGGGCGGGGAGCTGTTTTTT
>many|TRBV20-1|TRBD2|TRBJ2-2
CSARLAGVPGELFF
TGCAGTGCTCGACTAGCGGGAGTTCCCGGGGAGCTGTTTTTT
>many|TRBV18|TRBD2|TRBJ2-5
CASSPEAGEETQYF
TGTGCCAGCTCACCCGAGGCGGGAGAAGAGACCCAGTACTTC
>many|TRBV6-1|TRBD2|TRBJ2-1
CASSALAGGINEQFF
TGTGCCAGCAGTGCTCTAGCGGGAGGCATCAATGAGCAGTTCTTC
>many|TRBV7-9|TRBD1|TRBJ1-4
CASSKTGGNEKLFF
TGTGCCAGCAGCAAGACAGGGGGCAATGAAAAACTGTTTTTT
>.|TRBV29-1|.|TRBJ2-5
CSVESESGETQYF
TGCAGCGTTGAAAGTGAGAGCGGGGAGACCCAGTACTTC
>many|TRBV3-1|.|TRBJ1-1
CASSRRQTNTEAFF
TGTGCCAGCAGCCGAAGACAAACGAACACTGAAGCTTTCTTT